Below, 21 T cell receptor beta chains from the same sample are listed, as sequenced in a study of blood T cell repertoires in COVID-19. The protocol was immunoSEQ multiplex PCR, while the TCRdb copy is restricted to in-frame clones and leaves out a portion. Of just over 250,000 clones listed, approximately 90% are singletons. Sequenced sample: peripheral blood. The receptors here all came from a man aged 60-69 years who had recovered from COVID-19.

V usage is TRBV14 and J usage is TRBJ1-1; D might be TRBD1 (6 bases). The CDR3 spans 16 residues. V lost 4 bases to trimming and J lost 1 base, with 16 bases between them. Germline V gene sequence: CDR1 SGHDN, CDR2 FVKESK. DNA of the CDR3: TGTGCCAGCAGCCCGTATCAACAGACAGGGAACACTGAAGCTTTCTTT. This gives the protein CASSPYQQTGNTEAFF.

The gene calls are TRBV4-2 and TRBJ1-2, with TRBD1 as a possible D gene (5 bases). The germline V gene has CDR1 LGHNA and CDR2 YNFKEQ. V lost 0 bases and J 6 bases, leaving 20 bases between the germline ends. This CDR3 is 17 amino acids long. As DNA, the CDR3 is TGTGCCAGCAGCCAAGAAAGTAGCTTCGGGACTCCGCATGGCTACACCTTC. Its translation: CASSQESSFGTPHGYTF.

This chain connects TRBV9 to TRBJ2-1; 11 bases fit TRBD2. The germline V gene has CDR1 SGDLS and CDR2 YYNGEE. The trim removed 4 bases at V and 6 bases at J, leaving 9 bases unmatched. The CDR3 consists of 16 residues. The CDR3 spells CASSFSGGAGGNEQFF. The CDR3 DNA is TGTGCCAGCAGCTTTAGCGGGGGGGCCGGTGGCAATGAGCAGTTCTTC.

The chain employs TRBV19 and TRBJ1-2; 8 bases agree with TRBD1. The length of the CDR3 is 16 residues. CDR1 LNHDA and CDR2 SQIVND come from the germline V gene (reference sequence). The junction had 9 bases not matched to a gene; V was cut back by 4 bases and J by 2 bases. CDR3 region: CASSTRDRWGNYGYTF. CDR3 nucleotides: TGTGCCAGTAGTACCCGGGACAGGTGGGGGAACTATGGCTACACCTTC.

The chain couples TRBV5-4 to TRBJ1-2, with 10 nucleotides matching TRBD1. After removal of 3 bases from V and 5 bases from J, the junction contained 4 bases not matched to a gene. CDR1 is SGHNT, CDR2 YYREEE, per germline (reference sequence). The CDR3 contains 14 residues. The CDR3 sequence is CASSSPGQGYGYTF. CDR3 nucleotide sequence: TGTGCCAGCAGCTCGCCGGGACAGGGGTATGGCTACACCTTC.

V is TRBV10-3 and J is TRBJ2-7, with TRBD2 matching over 12 bases. CDR1 ENHRY and CDR2 SYGVKD come from the germline V gene. The trim removed 7 bases at V and 2 bases at J, leaving 6 bases unmatched. This CDR3 is 15 amino acids long. The CDR3 sequence is CAINNLAGGPYEQYF. The CDR3 DNA reads as TGTGCCATCAACAACCTAGCGGGGGGGCCCTACGAGCAGTACTTC.

The chain joins TRBV5-6 to TRBJ2-1; 9 positions match TRBD1. This CDR3 region has 16 residues. The trim removed 4 bases at V and 7 bases at J, leaving 12 bases unmatched. The germline V gene has CDR1 SGHDT and CDR2 YYEEEE. CDR3 loop: CASSPLRDRVKNEQFF. CDR3 bases: TGTGCCAGCAGCCCACTTCGGGACAGGGTTAAGAATGAGCAGTTCTTC. Looking up the rest from reference TRBV5-6 and TRBJ2-1 gives the full variable domain: DAGVTQSPTHLIKTRGQQVTLRCSPKSGHDTVSWYQQALGQGPQFIFQYYEEEERQRGNFPDRFSGHQFPNYSSELNVNALLLGDSALYLCASSPLRDRVKNEQFFGPGTRLTVL.

The genes are TRBV21-1 and TRBJ2-7; the table gives TRBD2 as D, unverified against the DNA. TRBV21-1 is a pseudogene locus. This CDR3 comprises 17 residues. CDR3 DNA: TGTGCCAGCAGCAGTGGGACTAGCGGGTCGGGAGTCGACGAGCAGTACTTC. Residues: CASSSGTSGSGVDEQYF.

The chain combines TRBV5-1 with TRBJ2-7; D remains ambiguous. The CDR3 has 15 residues. Trimming cost V 7 bases and J 4 bases, with 21 bases left between them. In germline, CDR1 is SGHRS, CDR2 YFSETQ. The CDR3 DNA sequence: TGCGCCAGCGCTCCCGACCCAGCTAGAATTTACGAGCAGTACTTC. This gives the protein CASAPDPARIYEQYF.

To note about this clone: One end of the junction fails to match germline, which may point to a read error. This rearrangement joins TRBV5-6 to TRBJ2-3; 14 bases match TRBD2. The CDR3 is 16 amino acids. CDR1 is SGHDT, CDR2 YYEEEE, per germline. In nucleotides, the CDR3 is TGTGCCACCAGACTAGCGGGGGGGCCTCTTACAGGTACGCAGTATTTT. Translation gives CATRLAGGPLTGTQYF.

The V call is TRBV5-8, the J call TRBJ2-3; D is ambiguous. CDR1 and CDR2 (germline): SGHTS, YDEGEE. The V and J ends lost 2 bases and 5 bases respectively, with 6 bases between them. The CDR3 extends over 12 amino acids. CDR3 amino acids: CASSFPRDTQYF. The CDR3 bases are TGTGCCAGCAGCTTTCCGAGAGATACGCAGTATTTT.

The J gene is TRBJ1-3, the V gene TRBV7-9; TRBD1 matches 11 bases. The CDR3 runs to 15 residues. J was trimmed by 3 bases and V by 5 bases; bases with no gene match: 3. The germline V gene encodes CDR1 SEHNR and CDR2 FQNEAQ (reference sequence). The CDR3 DNA reads as TGTGCCAGCAGCGAGGGACAGGGGGTTGGAAACACCATATATTTT. Its protein is CASSEGQGVGNTIYF.

The gene calls are TRBV14 and TRBJ2-1; 11 bases are shared with TRBD1. Germline V gene lookup returns CDR1 SGHDN and CDR2 FVKESK. This CDR3 region has 14 residues. Trimming took 1 base from V and 14 from J; bases not matched to a gene: 7. This CDR3 is CASSQGTGGLPEFF. For the CDR3, the DNA is TGTGCCAGCAGCCAAGGGACAGGGGGCCTTCCTGAGTTCTTC.

The chain combines TRBV19 with TRBJ2-7, with 7 bases fitting TRBD1. This CDR3 is 13 amino acids long. The germline gives CDR1 LNHDA, CDR2 SQIVND (reference sequence). V dropped 8 bases and J dropped 7; count of bases not matched to a gene: 11. The CDR3 bases are TGTGCCAGTCGAGGGGGCGCGAGAGAAGAGCAGTACTTC. Its protein is CASRGGAREEQYF.

The chain couples TRBV20-1 to TRBJ2-5; TRBD2 might be the D (6 bases). The V end lost 3 bases, the J end lost 0 bases, and 14 bases lay between the germline ends. Germline-derived CDR1 and CDR2 are DFQATT and SNEGSKA (reference sequence). The CDR3 totals 15 residues. CDR3 loop: CSASHFPGDQETQYF. In DNA form, the CDR3 reads TGCAGTGCTAGTCATTTTCCGGGGGACCAAGAGACCCAGTACTTC.

The rearrangement joins TRBV3-1 (or the pseudogene TRBV3-2) to TRBJ1-1; D not certain. The CDR3 has 12 amino acids. In germline, CDR1 is LGHDT, CDR2 YNNKEL (reference sequence). With 5 bases removed from V and 4 bases from J, the gap between germline ends came to 8 bases. The CDR3 DNA reads as TGTGCCAGCAGCACCAGAGGCACTGAAGCTTTCTTT. Translation gives CASSTRGTEAFF.

This clone was detected a few times. The gene calls are TRBV6-1 and TRBJ2-7; D uncertain. The V gene lost 2 bases and the J gene lost 3 bases, with 17 bases spanning the gap. Germline V CDR1 and CDR2: MNHNS, SASEGT. The CDR3 has 16 amino acids. CDR3 in amino acids: CASSELVRAPLYEQYF. Written as DNA, the CDR3 is TGTGCCAGCAGTGAATTAGTCCGAGCCCCCCTCTACGAGCAGTACTTC.

The rearrangement links TRBV9 to TRBJ2-7; TRBD2 is a possible D gene (6 bases). There are 14 residues in the CDR3. Trimming cost V 2 bases and J 6 bases, with 15 bases left between them. CDR1 SGDLS and CDR2 YYNGEE come from the germline V gene. CDR3 nucleotide sequence: TGTGCCAGCAGCGTGACCGGGACTCCTCTCGAGCAGTACTTC. Amino acid sequence: CASSVTGTPLEQYF.

The chain has TRBV6-2 or TRBV6-3 and TRBJ2-3; 7 positions match TRBD2. Trimming removed 0 bases from V and 4 bases from J; junction bases left unmatched: 4. The CDR3 runs 15 residues. Germline V gives CDR1 MNHEY, CDR2 SVGEGT. The CDR3 DNA is TGTGCCAGCAGTTACTCAAGCGGGGTGGCAGATACGCAGTATTTT. It is translated as CASSYSSGVADTQYF.

This clone came up a few times. The sample has other DNA sequences that encode this CDR3 too. V usage is TRBV4-2 and J usage is TRBJ1-3, with TRBD1 matching over 10 bases. CDR3 length: 15 amino acids. The germline gives CDR1 LGHNA, CDR2 YNFKEQ. The J segment lost 8 bases and the V segment lost 1 base, leaving 5 bases of the junction unmatched. The CDR3 DNA follows: TGTGCCAGCAGCCAAGTGACAGGGGGCGGACACACCATATATTTT. It codes for CASSQVTGGGHTIYF.

Comment on this clone: The junction differs from germline at one of its ends, possibly a read error. The chain carries TRBV7-7 and TRBJ2-5; no clear D. CDR1 SSHAT and CDR2 FNYEAQ come from the germline V gene (reference sequence). The CDR3 consists of 15 residues. The CDR3 DNA is TGTGCTAGCAGCTTATCGCCAGTCCAACAAGAGACCCAGTACTTC. It is translated as CASSLSPVQQETQYF.